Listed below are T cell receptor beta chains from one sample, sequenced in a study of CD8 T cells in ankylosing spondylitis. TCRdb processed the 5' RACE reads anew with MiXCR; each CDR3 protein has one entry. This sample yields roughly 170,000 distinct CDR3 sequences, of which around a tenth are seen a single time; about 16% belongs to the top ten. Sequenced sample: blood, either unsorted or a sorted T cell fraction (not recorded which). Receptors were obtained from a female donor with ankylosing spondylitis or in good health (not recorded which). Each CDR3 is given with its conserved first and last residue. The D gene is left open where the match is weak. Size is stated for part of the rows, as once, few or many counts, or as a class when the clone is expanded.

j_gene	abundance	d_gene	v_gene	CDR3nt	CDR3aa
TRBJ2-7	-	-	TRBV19	TGTGCCAGTAGTATAGAAGGGGTAGGGTCCTACGAGCAGTACTTC	CASSIEGVGSYEQYF
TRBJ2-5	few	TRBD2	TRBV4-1	TGCGCCAGCAGCCGATCCCTGACTAGCGGAGAAGAGACCCAGTACTTC	CASSRSLTSGEETQYF
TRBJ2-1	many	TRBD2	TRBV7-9	TGTGCCAGCAGCTTCACCGGGGGGTGGAATGAGCAGTTCTTC	CASSFTGGWNEQFF
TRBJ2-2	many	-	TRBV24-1	TGTGCCACCAGTCCCCACACCGGGGAGCTGTTTTTT	CATSPHTGELFF
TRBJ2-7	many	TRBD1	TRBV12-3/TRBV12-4	TGTGCCAGCAGTTGGACAGGAGGCGAGCAGTACTTC	CASSWTGGEQYF
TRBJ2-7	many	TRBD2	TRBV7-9	TGTGCCAGCAGCACTACTAGCGAATTACGGTACGAGCAGTACTTC	CASSTTSELRYEQYF
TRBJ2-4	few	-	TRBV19	TGTGCCAGCATGGAGGGGACCGCTAAAAACATTCAGTACTTC	CASMEGTAKNIQYF
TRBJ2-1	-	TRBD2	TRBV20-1	TGCAGTGCTGGGGGCATGGGACTAGGGGAGACAGATGAGCAGTTCTTC	CSAGGMGLGETDEQFF
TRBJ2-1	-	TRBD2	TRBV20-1	TGCAGTGCTAGACTGGGGGATTTGCGGGAGGTCTACAATGAGCAGTTCTTC	CSARLGDLREVYNEQFF
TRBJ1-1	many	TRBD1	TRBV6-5	TGTGCCAGCAGTAAACAGGGGGCAAATGAAGCTTTCTTT	CASSKQGANEAFF
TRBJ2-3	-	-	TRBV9	TGTGCCAGCAGCGTAACGCCCACAGATACGCAGTATTTT	CASSVTPTDTQYF
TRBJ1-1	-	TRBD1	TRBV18	TGTGCCAGCTCACCAGCGCGGGACAGGTTTGAAGCTTTCTTT	CASSPARDRFEAFF
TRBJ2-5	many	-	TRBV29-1	TGCAGCGTTGAAGATGGAAGCAGGGGGGACCAGTACTTC	CSVEDGSRGDQYF
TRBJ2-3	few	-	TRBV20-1	TGCAGTGCTAGGGGGTCACGGGACACCTACACAGATACGCAGTATTTT	CSARGSRDTYTDTQYF
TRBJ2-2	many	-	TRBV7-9	TGTGCCAGCAGCTTGTCAGGGAACGGGGAGCTGTTTTTT	CASSLSGNGELFF
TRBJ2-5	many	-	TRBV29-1	TGCAGCGTTGCCGGAGGTTGGGAGGAGACCCAGTACTTC	CSVAGGWEETQYF
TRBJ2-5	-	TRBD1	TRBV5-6	TGTGCCAGCAGCTTGGCTCCGGGACAGCAAGAGACCCAGTACTTC	CASSLAPGQQETQYF
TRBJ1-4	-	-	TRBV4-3	TGCGCCAGCAGCCCAAGGAGGGCAACTAATGAAAAACTGTTTTTT	CASSPRRATNEKLFF
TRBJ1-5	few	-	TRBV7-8	TGTGCCAGCAGCCATGGGATGGAGGGCAATCAGCCCCAGCATTTT	CASSHGMEGNQPQHF
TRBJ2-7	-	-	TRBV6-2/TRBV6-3	TGTGCCAGCAGTTACCCCCTGCCTGGGATAAGCTCCTACGAGCAGTACTTC	CASSYPLPGISSYEQYF
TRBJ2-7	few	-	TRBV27	TGTGCCAGCAGTTCCCAACAGGGTTCCTACGAGCAGTACTTC	CASSSQQGSYEQYF
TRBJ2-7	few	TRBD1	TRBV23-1	TGCGCCAGCACAGAGACAGGGTTAAAAGTGGGCGAGCAGTACTTC	CASTETGLKVGEQYF
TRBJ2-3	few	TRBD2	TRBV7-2	TGTGCCAGTGGCGGGACTAGCGTCAGCACAGATACGCAGTATTTT	CASGGTSVSTDTQYF
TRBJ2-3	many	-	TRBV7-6	TGCGCCAGCAGCTTGGCCCCCACAGATACGCAGTATTTT	CASSLAPTDTQYF
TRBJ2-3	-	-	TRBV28	TGTGCCAGCAGTCCCCTACCACGGGATACGCAGTATTTT	CASSPLPRDTQYF
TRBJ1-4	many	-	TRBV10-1	TGCGCCAGCGGTCCAAGTAATGAAAAACTGTTTTTT	CASGPSNEKLFF
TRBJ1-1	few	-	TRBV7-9	TGTGCCAGCAGCTTACGGGGGTTTGAAGCTTTCTTT	CASSLRGFEAFF
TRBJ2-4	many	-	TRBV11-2	TGTGCCAGCAGCTTAGATTCTAACAGAAACATTCAGTACTTC	CASSLDSNRNIQYF
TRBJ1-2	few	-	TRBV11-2	TGTGCCAGCAGCTTGAGCCTCTGGACCTATCACTATGGCTACACCTTC	CASSLSLWTYHYGYTF
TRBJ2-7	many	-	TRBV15	TGTGCCACCAGCAGGGGCGGCTCCTACGAGCAGTACTTC	CATSRGGSYEQYF
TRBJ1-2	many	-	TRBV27	TGTGCCAGCAGTTCCTCCGGGACCTACTATGGCTACACCTTC	CASSSSGTYYGYTF
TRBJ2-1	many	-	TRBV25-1	TGTGCCAGCAGTGGGGACTCCAATGAGCAGTTCTTC	CASSGDSNEQFF
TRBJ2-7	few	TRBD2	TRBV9	TGTGCCAGCAGCCCAGAGGGACTAGCGGGAGATGAGCAGTACTTC	CASSPEGLAGDEQYF
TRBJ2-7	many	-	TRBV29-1	TGCAGCGTTGTGTCCGGACAGTCCTACGAGCAGTACTTC	CSVVSGQSYEQYF
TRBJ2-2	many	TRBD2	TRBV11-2	TGTGCCAGCCGTAAGCGGGAAAACACCGGGGAGCTGTTTTTT	CASRKRENTGELFF
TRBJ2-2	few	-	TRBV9	TGTGCCAGCAACCCGTGGGGGGGCAAGGACGGGGAGCTGTTTTTT	CASNPWGGKDGELFF
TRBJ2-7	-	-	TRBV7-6	TGTGCCAGCAGCTTAGAGGCCGGGAGCTCCTACGAGCAGTACTTC	CASSLEAGSSYEQYF
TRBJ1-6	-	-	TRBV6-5	TGTGCCAGCAGTGAAGCTAACGAGTCCCCCTATCTCTATAATTCACCCCTCCACTTT	CASSEANESPYLYNSPLHF
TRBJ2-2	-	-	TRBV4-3	TGCGCCAGCAGCCAATGGTTAGGATTCACCGGGGAGCTGTTTTTT	CASSQWLGFTGELFF
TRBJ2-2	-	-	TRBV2	TGTGCCAGCAGTGACCTTCGGGACATTAATTACACCGGGGAGCTGTTTTTT	CASSDLRDINYTGELFF
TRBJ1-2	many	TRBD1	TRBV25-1	TGTGCCAGCAGTGGGACAGGGTCCAATGGCTACACCTTC	CASSGTGSNGYTF
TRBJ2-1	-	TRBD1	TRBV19	TGTGCCAGTAGTATATTCGGACAGGACAATGAGCAGTTCTTC	CASSIFGQDNEQFF
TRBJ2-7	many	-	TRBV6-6	TGTGCCAGCAGTGGCCCTTGGGGGTACGAGCAGTACTTC	CASSGPWGYEQYF
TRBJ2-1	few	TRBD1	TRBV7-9	TGTGCCAGCAGCTTGTTGGGGACAGATGAGCAGTTCTTC	CASSLLGTDEQFF
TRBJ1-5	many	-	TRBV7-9	TGTGCCAGCAGCCCTCGCTTGGATCAGCCCCAGCATTTT	CASSPRLDQPQHF
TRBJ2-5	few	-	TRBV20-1	TGCAGTGCTACGTTTAGCGCAGAGACCCAGTACTTC	CSATFSAETQYF
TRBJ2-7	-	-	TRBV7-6	TGTGCCAGCAGCTCCTACCCAGCGGGCGAAAACGAGCAGTACTTC	CASSSYPAGENEQYF
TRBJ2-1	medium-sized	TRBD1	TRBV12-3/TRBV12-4	TGTGCCAGCAGCGCGGACAGGGAGCTCTCCCATCATGAGCAGTTCTTC	CASSADRELSHHEQFF
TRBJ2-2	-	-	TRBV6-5	TGTGCCAGCAGTTACGGGGCCGGGACCGGGGAGCTGTTTTTT	CASSYGAGTGELFF
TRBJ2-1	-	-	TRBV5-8	TGTGCCAGCAGCCCTAGGAAGGGTCTTGGAGGGGAGCAGTTCTTC	CASSPRKGLGGEQFF
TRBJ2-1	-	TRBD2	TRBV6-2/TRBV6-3	TGTGCCAGCAGTCACCTAGCGGGAGGGCCCCTGAATGAGCAGTTCTTC	CASSHLAGGPLNEQFF
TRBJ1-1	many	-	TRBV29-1	TGCAGCGTTGTTGGCACTGAAGCTTTCTTT	CSVVGTEAFF
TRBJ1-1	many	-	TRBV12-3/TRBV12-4	TGTGCCAGCACCCGCCGGGATCACATGAACACTGAAGCTTTCTTT	CASTRRDHMNTEAFF
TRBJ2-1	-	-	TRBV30	TGTGCCTGGAGCCCCGTCGATGAGCAGTTCTTC	CAWSPVDEQFF
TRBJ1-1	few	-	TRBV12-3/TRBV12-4	TGTGCCAGCAGTCCGGGAGGGAAATTAGCTTTCTTT	CASSPGGKLAFF